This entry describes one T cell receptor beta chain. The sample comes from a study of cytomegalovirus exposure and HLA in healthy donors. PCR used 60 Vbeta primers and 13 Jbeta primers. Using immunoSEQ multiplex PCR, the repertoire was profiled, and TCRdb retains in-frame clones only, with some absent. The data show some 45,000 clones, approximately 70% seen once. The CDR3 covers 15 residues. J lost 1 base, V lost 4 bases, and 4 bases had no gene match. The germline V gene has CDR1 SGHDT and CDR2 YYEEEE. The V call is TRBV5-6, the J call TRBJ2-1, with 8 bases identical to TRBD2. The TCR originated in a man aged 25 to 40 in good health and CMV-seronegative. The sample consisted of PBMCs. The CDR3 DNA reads TGTGCCAGCAGCGCAGCGGGAGTTTCCTACAATGAGCAGTTCTTC. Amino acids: CASSAAGVSYNEQFF.